These 8 T cell receptor beta chains originate from one sample sequenced in a study of blood T cell repertoires in COVID-19 (dated by TCRdb to the early 2020s). The library relied on the immunoSEQ multiplex PCR assay. In its TCRdb copy, this immuneACCESS table keeps in-frame sequences only and misses some clones. Where compared with another copy, unresolved V genes explain less than half of these, and the others have no known cause. The sample table shows 250,000 to 350,000 clones, and almost 90% are seen once. The ten largest clones take up approximately 4% of the sample. Sequenced input: PBMCs or T cells enriched from blood (not recorded which). These receptors were obtained from a woman aged 18-29 years with acute COVID-19.

The chain has TRBV5-8 and TRBJ2-7; 9 bases fit TRBD1. The CDR3 is 16 amino acids. The germline V gene has CDR1 SGHTS and CDR2 YDEGEE. J lost 2 bases, V lost 4 bases, and 10 bases had no gene match. This CDR3 reads CASSEPGQGFPYEQYF. CDR3 nucleotide sequence: TGTGCCAGCAGCGAACCGGGACAGGGATTCCCCTACGAGCAGTACTTC.

This chain uses TRBV9 with TRBJ1-2; D remains unclear. V was shortened by 0 bases and J by 4 bases, with 4 bases between the two germline ends. There are 12 residues in the CDR3. Germline loops: CDR1 SGDLS, CDR2 YYNGEE. CDR3 sequence: CASSVDGYGYTF. CDR3 coding DNA: TGTGCCAGCAGCGTAGACGGCTATGGCTACACCTTC.

The chain has TRBV19 and TRBJ1-5; maybe TRBD1 (6 bases). Trimming removed 6 bases from V and 9 bases from J, with 18 bases in between. Germline V gene sequence: CDR1 LNHDA, CDR2 SQIVND (reference sequence). The CDR3 contains 14 residues. The CDR3 DNA is TGTGCCAGTAGAGGTTCCGCAGGGGTAGCGCCCCAGCATTTT. Its translation: CASRGSAGVAPQHF.

The chain couples TRBV20-1 to TRBJ1-1; 8 positions agree with TRBD1. CDR1 and CDR2 (germline): DFQATT, SNEGSKA (reference sequence). J was trimmed by 2 bases and V by 3 bases; bases with no gene match: 8. This CDR3 is 15 amino acids long. CDR3 region: CSASQPTGVNTEAFF. In nucleotides, the CDR3 is TGCAGTGCTAGTCAGCCGACAGGGGTTAACACTGAAGCTTTCTTT.

This rearrangement joins TRBV7-9 to TRBJ1-5; no reliable D call. V shed 1 base and J shed 6 bases, with 13 bases lying between them. There are 15 residues in the CDR3. The germline gives CDR1 SEHNR, CDR2 FQNEAQ (reference sequence). The CDR3 protein is CASSLDLERGQPQHF. Written as DNA, the CDR3 is TGTGCCAGCAGCTTAGACCTAGAGCGCGGTCAGCCCCAGCATTTT.

Here the CDR3 DNA reads TGTGCCAGCAGCTTGAATAGGGGCTTGAGCAATCAGCCCCAGCATTTT. It encodes CASSLNRGLSNQPQHF. J is TRBJ1-5 and V is TRBV5-6; weak D call: TRBD1 (5 bases). The CDR3 totals 16 residues. Germline loops: CDR1 SGHDT, CDR2 YYEEEE. V lost 1 base and J lost 1, with 12 bases in between.

In its sample, this clone was seen once. V and J are TRBV18 and TRBJ1-2, with 8 bases lining up with TRBD1. Germline V lookup: CDR1 KGHSH, CDR2 LQKENI. J gave up 5 bases and V 0 bases, and 5 bases lay outside the gene matches. CDR3 size: 15 residues. The CDR3 nucleotides read TGTGCCAGCTCACCACCGACAGGGGTGATATATGGCTACACCTTC. This codes for CASSPPTGVIYGYTF.

This sequence joins TRBV7-3 and TRBJ2-2; 12 bases are shared with TRBD2. J gave up 5 bases and V 1 base, and 5 bases lay outside the gene matches. Germline V lookup: CDR1 SGHTA, CDR2 FQGTGA. The CDR3 spans 17 residues. The CDR3 reads CASSLSGLAGSTGELFF. DNA of the CDR3: TGTGCCAGCAGCTTAAGTGGACTAGCGGGAAGTACCGGGGAGCTGTTTTTT.